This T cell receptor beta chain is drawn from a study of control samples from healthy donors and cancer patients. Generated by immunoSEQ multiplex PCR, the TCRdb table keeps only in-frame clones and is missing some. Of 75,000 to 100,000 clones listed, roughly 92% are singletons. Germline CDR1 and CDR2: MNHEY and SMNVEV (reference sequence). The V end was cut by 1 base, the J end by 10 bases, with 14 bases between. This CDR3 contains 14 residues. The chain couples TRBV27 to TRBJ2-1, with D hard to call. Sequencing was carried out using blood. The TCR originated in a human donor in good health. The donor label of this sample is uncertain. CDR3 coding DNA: TGTGCCAGCAGTTTATTTGGGTCGGTGGTGGAGCAGTTCTTC. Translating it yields CASSLFGSVVEQFF.